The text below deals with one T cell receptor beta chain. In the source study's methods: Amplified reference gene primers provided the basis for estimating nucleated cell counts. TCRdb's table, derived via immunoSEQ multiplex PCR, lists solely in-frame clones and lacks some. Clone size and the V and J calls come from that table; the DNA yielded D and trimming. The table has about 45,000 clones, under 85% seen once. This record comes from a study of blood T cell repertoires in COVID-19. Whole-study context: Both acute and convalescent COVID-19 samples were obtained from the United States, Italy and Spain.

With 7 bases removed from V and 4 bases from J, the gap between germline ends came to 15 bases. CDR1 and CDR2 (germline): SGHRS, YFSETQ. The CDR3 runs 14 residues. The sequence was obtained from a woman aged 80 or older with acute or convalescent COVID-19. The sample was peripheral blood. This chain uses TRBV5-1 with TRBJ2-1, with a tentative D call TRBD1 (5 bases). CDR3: CASAVGDLYNEQFF. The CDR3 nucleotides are TGCGCCAGCGCGGTAGGGGATCTTTACAATGAGCAGTTCTTC.